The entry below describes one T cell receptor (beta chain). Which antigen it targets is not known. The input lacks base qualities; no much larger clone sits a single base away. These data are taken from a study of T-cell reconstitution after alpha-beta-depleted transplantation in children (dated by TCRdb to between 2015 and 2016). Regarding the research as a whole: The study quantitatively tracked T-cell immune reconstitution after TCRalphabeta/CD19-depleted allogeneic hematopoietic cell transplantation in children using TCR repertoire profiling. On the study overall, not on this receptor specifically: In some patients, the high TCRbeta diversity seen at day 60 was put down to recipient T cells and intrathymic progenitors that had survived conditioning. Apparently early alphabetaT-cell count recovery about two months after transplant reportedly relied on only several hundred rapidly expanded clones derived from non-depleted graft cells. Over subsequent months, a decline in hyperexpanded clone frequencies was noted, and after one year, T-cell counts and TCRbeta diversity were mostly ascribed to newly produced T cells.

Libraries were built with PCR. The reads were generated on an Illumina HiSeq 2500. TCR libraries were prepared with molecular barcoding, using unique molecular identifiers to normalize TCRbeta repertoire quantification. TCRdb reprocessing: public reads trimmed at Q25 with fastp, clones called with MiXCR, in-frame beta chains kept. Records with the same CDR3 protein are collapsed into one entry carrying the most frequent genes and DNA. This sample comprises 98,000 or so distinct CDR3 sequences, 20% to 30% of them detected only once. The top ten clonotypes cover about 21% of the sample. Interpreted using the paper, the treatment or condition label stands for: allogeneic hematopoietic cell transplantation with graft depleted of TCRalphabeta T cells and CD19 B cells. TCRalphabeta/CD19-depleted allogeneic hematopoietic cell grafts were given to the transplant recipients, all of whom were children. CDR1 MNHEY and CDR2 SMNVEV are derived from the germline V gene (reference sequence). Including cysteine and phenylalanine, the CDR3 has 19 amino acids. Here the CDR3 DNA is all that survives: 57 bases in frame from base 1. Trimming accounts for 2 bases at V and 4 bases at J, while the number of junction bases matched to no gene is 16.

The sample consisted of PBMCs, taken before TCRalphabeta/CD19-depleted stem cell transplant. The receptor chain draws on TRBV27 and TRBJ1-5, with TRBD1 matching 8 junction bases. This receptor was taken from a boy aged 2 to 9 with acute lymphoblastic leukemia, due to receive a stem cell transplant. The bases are TGTGCCAGCAGTTTAGGTGTCGGGCAGGGGGCGTTTCGGAATCAGCCCCAGCATTTT. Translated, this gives CASSLGVGQGAFRNQPQHF.